Below, one T cell receptor (beta chain) is given with its context. Produced via immunoSEQ multiplex PCR; TCRdb's table is partial and in-frame only. The sample lists roughly 74,000 clones, 85% to 90% occurring once. J lost 7 bases, V lost 2 bases, and 5 bases had no gene match. The CDR3 spans 13 residues. Looked up from germline, CDR1 is SQVTM and CDR2 is ANQGSEA. This sample was taken from a study of blood T cell repertoires in COVID-19. Study summary: Collection of acute and convalescent COVID-19 samples took place in the United States, Italy and Spain.

Ages ranged from roughly 18 to 100 years, with residence in about 23 US areas. This sequence joins TRBV29-1 and TRBJ2-7; TRBD1 agrees at 10 bases. The sequence was obtained from a woman between 45 and 65 years old with acute COVID-19. The specimen sequenced was PBMCs or T cells enriched from blood (not recorded which). This chain's CDR3 is CSVEWDRGVEQYF. The CDR3, as DNA: TGCAGCGTTGAATGGGACAGGGGAGTGGAGCAGTACTTC.